The sequence of this T cell receptor (beta chain) was determined in a study of radiation and T cells in renal cell carcinoma. This table comes from immunoSEQ multiplex PCR, and its TCRdb copy is limited to in-frame clones, with some not included. The sample holds approximately 80,000 clones, roughly 87% seen once. Described time point: blood 4 weeks post-SBRT, at nephrectomy. Treatment given: 15 Gy SBRT to primary tumor, nephrectomy 4 weeks later. Blood was sampled at baseline, 2 weeks and 4 weeks after SBRT. Germline CDR1 and CDR2: GTSNPN and SVGIG (reference sequence). The CDR3 spans 15 residues. The V segment lost 1 base and the J segment 0 bases; nucleotides outside the gene matches: 2.

This rearrangement joins TRBV30 to TRBJ1-4; 7 nucleotides align to TRBD1. Sequencing was performed on blood, taken from a patient whose treatment included radiotherapy and nephrectomy. The clonotype comes from a woman in her 70s with renal cell carcinoma. The DNA for the CDR3 is TGTGCCTGGAGTGGGACAGGAGCAACTAATGAAAAACTGTTTTTT. Its translation: CAWSGTGATNEKLFF.